One sample yielded the 28 T cell receptor beta chains listed below, sequenced in a study of PD-1 blockade in classical Hodgkin lymphoma. Profiling relied on immunoSEQ multiplex PCR, and the TCRdb table lists in-frame clones only, not all of them. The sample holds more than 9,000 clones, roughly 72% seen once. Time point noted: cycle 4 day 1 (C4D1), after six to seven weeks of nivolumab. Exposure to brentuximab vedotin varied, and each patient had relapsed following autologous stem cell transplantation. Magnetic negative selection served to purify CD4+ T cells out of PBMCs that had been thawed. This specimen was CD4+ T cells from blood, taken before the fourth cycle of nivolumab. All receptors derive from a human donor with classical Hodgkin lymphoma.

J is TRBJ2-1 and V is TRBV7-6; D may be TRBD2 (5 bases). The CDR3 consists of 14 residues. The germline V and J ends were trimmed by 5 bases and 8 bases, with 16 bases remaining between them. CDR1 and CDR2 from the germline V gene are SGHVS and FNYEAQ. The CDR3 region has the DNA TGTGCCAGCAGCCCGGCGGTGGGGAGCGATGAGCAGTTCTTC. It specifies CASSPAVGSDEQFF.

The chain combines TRBV11-2 with TRBJ1-1, with TRBD1 as a possible D gene (5 bases). This CDR3 is 15 amino acids long. V was cut by 0 bases and J by 4 bases, with 12 bases left in between. Germline CDR1 is SGHAT and CDR2 is FQNNGV. CDR3 protein: CASSLDPGAGTEAFF. In nucleotides, the CDR3 is TGTGCCAGCAGCTTAGATCCTGGGGCGGGCACTGAAGCTTTCTTT.

J is TRBJ1-5 and V is TRBV6-1; the match to TRBD1 covers 9 bases. There are 18 residues in the CDR3. Germline CDR1 reads MNHNS; CDR2 reads SASEGT. The trim removed 1 base at V and 4 bases at J, leaving 11 bases unmatched. The CDR3 DNA follows: TGTGCCAGCAGTGAAGGGACAGGGGCAAGGATTTTTAATCAGCCCCAGCATTTT. It encodes CASSEGTGARIFNQPQHF.

The CDR3 coding sequence is TGTGCCAGCTTCGTTGGTCGGACTAGCGGGAGGGTGAACATTCAGTACTTC. It yields the protein CASFVGRTSGRVNIQYF. The chain recombines TRBV2 with TRBJ2-4; 15 bases agree with TRBD2. This CDR3 comprises 17 residues. Germline trimming cut 8 bases from V and 7 bases from J; bases unmatched to any gene: 12. CDR1 is SNHLY, CDR2 FYNNEI, per germline. The complete variable domain, with remaining parts taken from reference TRBV2 and TRBJ2-4, reads EPEVTQTPSHQVTQMGQEVILRCVPISNHLYFYWYRQILGQKVEFLVSFYNNEISEKSEIFDDQFSVERPDGSNFTLKIRSTKLEDSAMYFCASFVGRTSGRVNIQYFGAGTRLSVL.

V and J are TRBV5-4 and TRBJ2-5; D ambiguous. The J call is doubtful: the DNA matches TRBJ2-7 better. The germline V gene has CDR1 SGHNT and CDR2 YYREEE (reference sequence). There are 13 residues in the CDR3. Here the CDR3 reads CASSLVGSYEQYF. The CDR3 nucleotides read TGTGCCAGCAGCTTGGTGGGTTCATACGAGCAGTACTTC.

V usage is TRBV2 and J usage is TRBJ2-7; D is undetermined. Germline CDR1 is SNHLY and CDR2 is FYNNEI. Trimming stripped 6 bases from V and 4 bases from J, with 10 bases between. The CDR3 length is 12 residues. The CDR3 here is CASSRIGYEQYF. CDR3 DNA sequence: TGTGCCAGCAGCCGTATTGGGTACGAGCAGTACTTC.

J is TRBJ2-3 and V is TRBV11-2; 14 bases align to TRBD2. The trim removed 3 bases at V and 4 bases at J, leaving 3 bases unmatched. The CDR3 spans 16 residues. Germline V lookup: CDR1 SGHAT, CDR2 FQNNGV. CDR3 sequence reads: CASSLGLAGEPDTQYF. DNA for the CDR3: TGTGCCAGCAGCTTGGGACTAGCGGGAGAGCCAGATACGCAGTATTTT.

This chain connects TRBV10-2 to TRBJ1-1; D gene uncertain. Germline CDR1 reads WSHSY; CDR2 reads SAAADI. The CDR3 sequence is 15 residues long. V was cut by 2 bases and J by 0 bases, with 10 bases left in between. The CDR3 loop is CASSEGGTMNTEAFF. The CDR3, as DNA: TGCGCCAGCAGTGAGGGAGGCACGATGAACACTGAAGCTTTCTTT.

This clone was seen more than once but under ten times. J is TRBJ1-6 and V is TRBV9; D unclear. V was trimmed by 0 bases and J by 6 bases, leaving 10 bases between them. The CDR3 runs to 15 residues. Germline values: CDR1 SGDLS, CDR2 YYNGEE. The CDR3 DNA is TGTGCCAGCAGCGTAGACCCAACCAGTAATTCACCCCTCCACTTT. This encodes CASSVDPTSNSPLHF. Supplemented by reference TRBV9 and TRBJ1-6, the full variable domain reads DSGVTQTPKHLITATGQRVTLRCSPRSGDLSVYWYQQSLDQGLQFLIQYYNGEERAKGNILERFSAQQFPDLHSELNLSSLELGDSALYFCASSVDPTSNSPLHFGNGTRLTVT.

This clone was observed a single time. V is TRBV10-3 and J is TRBJ2-6; D possibly corresponds to TRBD1 (5 bases). This CDR3 comprises 14 residues. From germline, CDR1 is ENHRY and CDR2 SYGVKD. With 4 bases removed from V and 3 bases from J, the gap between germline ends came to 7 bases. CDR3 protein: CAISAGFGANVLTF. The CDR3 nucleotides read TGTGCCATCAGTGCAGGGTTTGGGGCCAACGTCCTGACTTTC.

This clone is medium-sized in the sample. The genes are TRBV5-6 and TRBJ1-1, with D unclear. Looked up from germline, CDR1 is SGHDT and CDR2 is YYEEEE. This CDR3 has 13 amino acids. V gave up 1 base and J gave up 1 base, with 5 bases separating them. CDR3 DNA: TGTGCCAGCAGCTTGTTCGCGAACACTGAAGCTTTCTTT. Its translation is CASSLFANTEAFF. The complete variable domain, with remaining parts taken from reference TRBV5-6 and TRBJ1-1, reads DAGVTQSPTHLIKTRGQQVTLRCSPKSGHDTVSWYQQALGQGPQFIFQYYEEEERQRGNFPDRFSGHQFPNYSSELNVNALLLGDSALYLCASSLFANTEAFFGQGTRLTVV.

A single count supports this clone. V gene TRBV6-5 combines with J gene TRBJ2-7; D unclear. The CDR3 spans 13 residues. From germline, CDR1 is MNHEY and CDR2 SVGAGI. V gave up 7 bases and J gave up 1 base, with 11 bases separating them. The CDR3 nucleotides read TGTGCCAGCACCGATGACCTATCCTACGAGCAGTACTTC. As protein: CASTDDLSYEQYF.

CDR3 DNA: TGTGCCAGCAGCTCCTCAGCGGGAGTAGGGCACAATGAGCAGTTCTTC. It specifies CASSSSAGVGHNEQFF. The V gene is TRBV7-9, the J gene TRBJ2-1; 8 bases map to TRBD2. The V segment lost 4 bases and the J segment 5 bases; nucleotides outside the gene matches: 10. Germline loops: CDR1 SEHNR, CDR2 FQNEAQ (reference sequence). This CDR3 is 16 amino acids long. The variable domain in full, completed from reference TRBV7-9 and TRBJ2-1, reads DTGVSQNPRHKITKRGQNVTFRCDPISEHNRLYWYRQTLGQGPEFLTYFQNEAQLEKSRLLSDRFSAERPKGSFSTLEIQRTEQGDSAMYLCASSSSAGVGHNEQFFGPGTRLTVL.

This clone was seen a single time. V and J are TRBV4-2 and TRBJ2-3; possibly TRBD2 for D (6 bases). The V end lost 6 bases, the J end lost 4 bases, and 14 bases lay between the germline ends. The CDR3 runs 14 residues. CDR1 and CDR2 (germline): LGHNA, YNFKEQ. The CDR3, as DNA: TGTGCCAGCAGTCGGGGGAGGCCCGCAGATACGCAGTATTTT. Protein product: CASSRGRPADTQYF.

The gene calls are TRBV2 and TRBJ1-2; 7 nucleotides match TRBD1. The J segment lost 2 bases and the V segment lost 6 bases, leaving 6 bases of the junction unmatched. Looked up from germline, CDR1 is SNHLY and CDR2 is FYNNEI. This CDR3 comprises 14 residues. The CDR3 loop reads CASRDRTGNYGYTF. DNA of the CDR3: TGTGCCAGCAGGGACAGGACGGGAAACTATGGCTACACCTTC.

This rearrangement joins TRBV7-9 to TRBJ1-2; 7 nucleotides line up with TRBD1. The length of the CDR3 is 15 residues. Trimming cost V 5 bases and J 4 bases; bases outside gene matches: 10. Germline V lookup: CDR1 SEHNR, CDR2 FQNEAQ (reference sequence). The CDR3 sequence is CASSLSDRAGYGYTF. For the CDR3, the DNA is TGTGCCAGCAGCCTAAGTGACAGGGCGGGCTATGGCTACACCTTC.

The chain couples TRBV28 to TRBJ2-2; tentatively, D is TRBD1 (6 bases). Germline values: CDR1 MDHEN, CDR2 SYDVKM. The CDR3 extends over 16 amino acids. V lost 2 bases to trimming and J lost 0 bases, with 10 bases between them. CDR3 region: CASSLGTLTNTGELFF. Written as DNA, the CDR3 is TGTGCCAGCAGTTTAGGGACACTTACGAACACCGGGGAGCTGTTTTTT.

Comment on this clone: Its ends do not fully match the called genes, so a read error is possible. The chain is built from TRBV7-8 and TRBJ1-1; possibly TRBD1 for D (5 bases). The CDR3 runs to 16 residues. Germline CDR1 SGHVS, CDR2 FQNEAQ. CDR3 in amino acids: CASSQFLTELNPEAFF. CDR3 nucleotides: TGTGCCAGCAGCCAATTTCTGACAGAGTTGAACCCTGAAGCTTTCTTT.

The CDR3 sequence: CASSPRGGAAYEQYF. Here the CDR3 DNA reads TGTGCCAGCAGTCCAAGAGGGGGGGCTGCCTACGAGCAGTACTTC. This rearrangement joins TRBV6-1 to TRBJ2-7; D may be TRBD2 (7 bases). Trimming stripped 5 bases from V and 2 bases from J, with 16 bases between. The CDR3 is made up of 15 amino acids. Germline V gene data show CDR1 as MNHNS and CDR2 as SASEGT.

The rearrangement uses TRBV13 and TRBJ1-4, with a weak D call TRBD1 (6 bases). Trimming stripped 0 bases from V and 3 bases from J, with 8 bases between. CDR3 length equals 15 residues. Germline CDR1 PRHDT, CDR2 FYEKMQ (reference sequence). The CDR3 DNA reads as TGTGCCAGCAGCTTAGGAGGGGGGGCTAATGAAAAACTGTTTTTT. It translates to CASSLGGGANEKLFF.

This chain uses TRBV6-1 with TRBJ2-7; 7 positions agree with TRBD2. J lost 4 bases, V lost 4 bases, and 16 bases had no gene match. Germline CDR1 reads MNHNS; CDR2 reads SASEGT. The CDR3 consists of 17 residues. This CDR3 is CASSANNIVGRGYEQYF. CDR3 sequence (DNA): TGTGCCAGCAGTGCGAATAACATTGTGGGGCGGGGGTACGAGCAGTACTTC.

As DNA, the CDR3 is TGTGCCAGCAGATTTACAGGAAGGGGAAACACCATATATTTT. Residues: CASRFTGRGNTIYF. V gene TRBV28 combines with J gene TRBJ1-3, with TRBD1 as a possible D gene (5 bases). The germline V gene has CDR1 MDHEN and CDR2 SYDVKM. This CDR3 is 14 amino acids long. V was shortened by 6 bases and J by 4 bases, with 13 bases between the two germline ends.

The chain employs TRBV28 and TRBJ2-7; 12 bases match TRBD1. Germline lookup yields CDR1 MDHEN and CDR2 SYDVKM. The CDR3 is 15 amino acids. Unmatched junction bases numbered 6, after V lost 0 bases and J lost 9 bases. The CDR3 loop reads CASSLWGQGANLQYF. CDR3 bases: TGTGCCAGCAGTTTATGGGGACAGGGGGCTAATTTGCAGTACTTC.

The V call is TRBV5-4, the J call TRBJ1-6; maybe TRBD1 (5 bases). The V end lost 5 bases, the J end lost 8 bases, and 11 bases lay between the germline ends. This CDR3 comprises 13 residues. Germline assignment: CDR1 SGHNT and CDR2 YYREEE (reference sequence). The CDR3 DNA reads as TGTGCCAGCAGAGGTCAGGGTGATTCACCCCTCCACTTT. It encodes CASRGQGDSPLHF.

The rearrangement uses TRBV5-1 and TRBJ2-4; D gene uncertain. Germline CDR1 reads SGHRS; CDR2 reads YFSETQ. Between the trimmed V and J ends, which lost 0 bases and 7 bases, there was a span of 17 bases. The CDR3 has 16 residues. In nucleotides, the CDR3 is TGCGCCAGCAGCTTGGTTGGGGTCGCCCTTGAGAACATTCAGTACTTC. This sequence encodes CASSLVGVALENIQYF. The entire variable domain, with the rest obtained from reference TRBV5-1 and TRBJ2-4, is as follows: KAGVTQTPRYLIKTRGQQVTLSCSPISGHRSVSWYQQTPGQGLQFLFEYFSETQRNKGNFPGRFSGRQFSNSRSEMNVSTLELGDSALYLCASSLVGVALENIQYFGAGTRLSVL.

The rearrangement joins TRBV4-1 to TRBJ1-4, with D maybe TRBD1 (5 bases). CDR1 MGHRA and CDR2 YSYEKL come from the germline V gene. This CDR3 contains 14 residues. With 4 bases removed from V and 7 bases from J, the gap between germline ends came to 13 bases. The DNA of the CDR3 is TGCGCCAGCAGCCCCTCAGGGCAGATTGAAAAACTGTTTTTT. Translating gives CASSPSGQIEKLFF.

The chain is built from TRBV5-1 and TRBJ2-4, with D maybe TRBD1 (6 bases). With 4 bases removed from V and 5 bases from J, the gap between germline ends came to 16 bases. Germline V gene lookup returns CDR1 SGHRS and CDR2 YFSETQ. The CDR3 has 15 residues. The CDR3 here is CASSLQDRGENIQYF. CDR3 nucleotides: TGCGCCAGCAGCCTACAGGACAGAGGCGAAAACATTCAGTACTTC.

The rearrangement uses TRBV10-3 and TRBJ2-7; weak D call: TRBD1 (5 bases). CDR1 and CDR2 from the germline V gene are ENHRY and SYGVKD. V was clipped by 2 bases and J by 2 bases, with 13 bases between them. CDR3 size: 15 residues. The CDR3 DNA sequence: TGTGCCATCAGTGAGGGCGATATGGACACCTACGAGCAGTACTTC. Protein: CAISEGDMDTYEQYF.